A single sample gave rise to the 25 T cell receptor beta chains below, sequenced in a study of blood T cell repertoires in COVID-19. Libraries were prepared by immunoSEQ multiplex PCR; TCRdb keeps only in-frame clonotypes and omits some of them. Among 200,000 to 300,000 clones listed, around nine tenths were seen once. Sequences were obtained from peripheral blood. These receptors came from a young man with active or convalescent COVID-19.

The genes are TRBV15 and TRBJ2-2, with D perhaps TRBD2 (6 bases). This CDR3 spans 14 amino acids. The V and J ends lost 7 bases and 5 bases respectively, with 14 bases between them. Per germline, CDR1 LNHNV and CDR2 YYDKDF (reference sequence). CDR3 coding DNA: TGTGCCACCACCTTACACGGGGGAACCGGGGAGCTGTTTTTT. Translated, it gives CATTLHGGTGELFF.

The chain couples TRBV5-1 to TRBJ2-5; D remains unclear. CDR1 SGHRS and CDR2 YFSETQ come from the germline V gene. The CDR3 totals 13 residues. V lost 5 bases and J 1 base, leaving 9 bases between the germline ends. CDR3 coding DNA: TGCGCCAGCAGTCTTGACATCCAAGAGACCCAGTACTTC. It translates to CASSLDIQETQYF.

This clone has a handful of counts. The V gene is TRBV11-2, the J gene TRBJ2-3; D is perhaps TRBD2 (5 bases). Between the trimmed V and J ends, which lost 2 bases and 2 bases, there was a span of 8 bases. Germline assignment: CDR1 SGHAT and CDR2 FQNNGV. This CDR3 spans 14 amino acids. As DNA, the CDR3 is TGTGCCAGCAGCTTACCCGGGGTCACAGATACGCAGTATTTT. It encodes CASSLPGVTDTQYF.

The chain links TRBV29-1 to TRBJ2-1; 16 nucleotides line up with TRBD2. Germline CDR1 and CDR2: SQVTM and ANQGSEA. V dropped 4 bases and J dropped 6; count of bases not matched to a gene: 12. The CDR3 length is 18 residues. The CDR3 reads CSVVAGTSGGGLLNEQFF. The CDR3 bases are TGCAGCGTTGTAGCTGGGACTAGCGGGGGGGGCCTCCTCAATGAGCAGTTCTTC.

This clone was counted between two and nine times. The V gene is TRBV19, the J gene TRBJ1-5; 9 bases match TRBD1. In germline, CDR1 is LNHDA, CDR2 SQIVND (reference sequence). The junction had 7 bases not matched to a gene; V was cut back by 4 bases and J by 6 bases. The CDR3 spans 15 residues. The CDR3 nucleotides read TGTGCCAGTAGTAGGGGGGACAGGGAGTTTCAGCCCCAGCATTTT. Its translation: CASSRGDREFQPQHF.

V and J are TRBV12-5 and TRBJ2-1; 10 bases match TRBD1. This CDR3 contains 15 residues. Trimming took 6 bases from V and 3 from J; bases not matched to a gene: 5. In germline, CDR1 is LGHNT, CDR2 FRNRAP. The CDR3 nucleotides are TGTGCTAGTGGCCGAGGGACAGGGGACTACAATGAGCAGTTCTTC. This sequence encodes CASGRGTGDYNEQFF.

V usage is TRBV19 and J usage is TRBJ1-1; 8 bases align to TRBD1. This CDR3 is built from 16 residues. CDR1 and CDR2 from the germline V gene are LNHDA and SQIVND (reference sequence). V lost 4 bases and J lost 4; bases outside the gene matches: 11. For the CDR3, the DNA is TGTGCCAGTAGTACTCAGTACGCCGACAGGGGCACTGAAGCTTTCTTT. The encoded protein is CASSTQYADRGTEAFF.

The chain links TRBV4-2 to TRBJ1-1; 9 bases align to TRBD1. This CDR3 is built from 14 residues. V gave up 5 bases and J gave up 3 bases; unmatched junction bases: 4. Germline CDR1 and CDR2: LGHNA and YNFKEQ. The CDR3 bases are TGTGCCAGCAGCATGCGGACAGGGGACACTGAAGCTTTCTTT. Residues: CASSMRTGDTEAFF.

A single count supports this clone. This chain uses TRBV4-1 with TRBJ2-2; possible D gene TRBD2, 6 bases. Germline CDR1 and CDR2: MGHRA and YSYEKL. This CDR3 region has 13 residues. The germline V and J ends were trimmed by 2 bases and 6 bases, with 7 bases remaining between them. Here the CDR3 DNA reads TGCGCCAGCAGCCAATCGGGGGCCGGGGAGCTGTTTTTT. Protein product: CASSQSGAGELFF.

The CDR3 sequence: CASSLRGTGAGGETDTQYF. In DNA, the CDR3 is TGTGCCAGCAGCTTGCGGGGTACAGGTGCGGGGGGTGAAACAGATACGCAGTATTTT. The chain has TRBV7-2 and TRBJ2-3; 8 bases are shared with TRBD2. The V gene's germline CDR1 is SGHTA and CDR2 FQGNSA. CDR3 size: 19 residues. Trimming took 3 bases from V and 3 from J; bases not matched to a gene: 17.

This chain uses TRBV18 with TRBJ1-1; TRBD1 is a possible D gene (5 bases). The CDR3 sequence is 13 residues long. With 4 bases removed from V and 3 bases from J, the gap between germline ends came to 9 bases. Looked up from germline, CDR1 is KGHSH and CDR2 is LQKENI. CDR3 sequence: CASSQGLDTEAFF. In DNA, the CDR3 is TGTGCCAGCTCACAGGGGTTGGACACTGAAGCTTTCTTT.

This chain links TRBV19 with TRBJ1-4; no clear D. Deletions cut 2 bases from V and 0 bases from J, with 4 bases between. Looked up from germline, CDR1 is LNHDA and CDR2 is SQIVND (reference sequence). The CDR3 is 14 residues long. As DNA, the CDR3 is TGTGCCAGTAGTATATCTGCAACTAATGAAAAACTGTTTTTT. Residues: CASSISATNEKLFF. Looking up the rest from reference TRBV19 and TRBJ1-4 gives the full variable domain: DGGITQSPKYLFRKEGQNVTLSCEQNLNHDAMYWYRQDPGQGLRLIYYSQIVNDFQKGDIAEGYSVSREKKESFPLTVTSAQKNPTAFYLCASSISATNEKLFFGSGTQLSVL.

The V call is TRBV5-8, the J call TRBJ2-2; D is possibly TRBD1 (6 bases). The germline V gene encodes CDR1 SGHTS and CDR2 YDEGEE. The CDR3 loop spans 14 amino acids. V gave up 4 bases and J gave up 6 bases, with 13 bases separating them. The CDR3 reads CASSPTTGPGELFF. In DNA, the CDR3 is TGTGCCAGCAGCCCAACCACAGGGCCCGGGGAGCTGTTTTTT.

This clone showed up just a few times. The gene calls are TRBV3-1 (or the pseudogene TRBV3-2) and TRBJ1-1; D perhaps matches TRBD1 (6 bases). The CDR3 runs 15 residues. From germline, CDR1 is LGHDT and CDR2 YNNKEL (reference sequence). Trimming pared 4 bases from V and 3 bases from J, leaving 15 bases between. The CDR3: CASSPSSGGDTEAFF. The CDR3 bases are TGTGCCAGCAGCCCCTCGAGCGGGGGCGACACTGAAGCTTTCTTT.

The chain has TRBV7-4 and TRBJ1-2, with TRBD1 matching 9 bases. Germline V lookup: CDR1 SGHVT, CDR2 SQSDAQ. The ends lost 1 base at V and 4 bases at J; junction bases unmatched: 10. This CDR3 has 17 residues. The CDR3 nucleotides are TGTGCCAGCAGCTTAGTCCGCGACAGGGGGACCTTCTATGGCTACACCTTC. Residues: CASSLVRDRGTFYGYTF.

This sequence joins TRBV23-1 and TRBJ1-5; D call uncertain. TRBV23-1 is labeled an ORF, and its function is uncertain. The CDR3 runs 12 residues. V shed 8 bases and J shed 6 bases, with 11 bases lying between them. In DNA, the CDR3 is TGCGCCAGCCTCCAGGCCCTTCAGCCCCAGCATTTT. It translates to CASLQALQPQHF.

J is TRBJ2-7 and V is TRBV5-4; D perhaps matches TRBD2 (5 bases). Trimming removed 1 base from V and 12 bases from J, with 17 bases in between. This CDR3 has 13 amino acids. Germline V gene sequence: CDR1 SGHNT, CDR2 YYREEE (reference sequence). The CDR3 DNA reads as TGTGCCAGCAGCTTGTGGAGGAACGCGACGGCGTACTTC. Encoded protein: CASSLWRNATAYF.

The genes are TRBV27 and TRBJ2-1; 14 bases match TRBD2. V shed 5 bases and J 9 bases; nucleotides not matched to a gene: 6. CDR1 is MNHEY and CDR2 is SMNVEV in the germline V gene (reference sequence). There are 15 residues in the CDR3. The CDR3 sequence: CASSLGLAGGGEQFF. The CDR3 nucleotides are TGTGCCAGCAGTCTAGGACTAGCGGGGGGTGGTGAGCAGTTCTTC.

The chain combines TRBV5-6 with TRBJ2-6, with D possibly matching TRBD2 (5 bases). Germline assignment: CDR1 SGHDT and CDR2 YYEEEE. The V end was cut by 1 base, the J end by 1 base, with 12 bases between. The CDR3 is 17 amino acids. The CDR3 DNA reads TGTGCCAGCAGCTTGCTGGGGAGCCGGTCTGGGGCCAACGTCCTGACTTTC. Amino acid sequence: CASSLLGSRSGANVLTF.

The chain couples TRBV6-5 to TRBJ2-7, with 9 bases aligning to TRBD1. V lost 11 bases to trimming and J lost 3 bases; unmatched junction nucleotides: 5. Per germline, CDR1 MNHEY and CDR2 SVGAGI. The CDR3 covers 12 residues. The CDR3 loop reads CALGQGFYEQYF. The DNA for the CDR3 is TGTGCCCTGGGACAGGGTTTCTACGAGCAGTACTTC.

A few counts support this clone. V is TRBV4-3 and J is TRBJ1-2, with D hard to call. Germline V gives CDR1 LGHNA, CDR2 YSLEER. V was pared by 2 bases and J by 7 bases, with 23 bases between. This CDR3 contains 17 residues. CDR3 loop: CASSQRIGRSHDPGYTF. CDR3 coding DNA: TGCGCCAGCAGCCAACGCATTGGTAGGAGCCACGACCCTGGCTACACCTTC.

This clone was counted between two and nine times. The chain has TRBV2 and TRBJ1-1; no clear D. CDR1 and CDR2 (germline): SNHLY, FYNNEI. V was cut by 4 bases and J by 0 bases, with 15 bases left in between. CDR3 length equals 16 residues. The CDR3 loop reads CASSGAIRKLNTEAFF. The CDR3 DNA reads TGTGCCAGCAGTGGGGCAATTCGGAAGCTGAACACTGAAGCTTTCTTT.

The rearrangement links TRBV11-2 to TRBJ1-4; D is perhaps TRBD1 (6 bases). V was trimmed by 5 bases and J by 4 bases, leaving 17 bases between them. Germline lookup yields CDR1 SGHAT and CDR2 FQNNGV. This CDR3 is 16 amino acids long. CDR3: CASSRDGQRLNEKLFF. CDR3 DNA: TGTGCCAGCAGCCGAGATGGACAGAGACTTAATGAAAAACTGTTTTTT.

The V call is TRBV4-2, the J call TRBJ2-7; D may be TRBD1 (5 bases). V lost 3 bases and J 1 base, leaving 10 bases between the germline ends. Germline V gene data show CDR1 as LGHNA and CDR2 as YNFKEQ. The CDR3 loop spans 14 amino acids. The CDR3 sequence: CASSQNQGSYEQYF. The DNA for the CDR3 is TGTGCCAGCAGCCAGAATCAGGGTTCCTACGAGCAGTACTTC.

CDR3 residues: CASSLGLDQETQYF. CDR3 nucleotides: TGCGCCAGCAGCTTAGGACTAGACCAAGAGACCCAGTACTTC. The V call is TRBV5-1, the J call TRBJ2-5; 7 bases are a match to TRBD2. This CDR3 has 14 residues. Germline CDR1 reads SGHRS; CDR2 reads YFSETQ. J was trimmed by 0 bases and V by 2 bases; bases with no gene match: 1.